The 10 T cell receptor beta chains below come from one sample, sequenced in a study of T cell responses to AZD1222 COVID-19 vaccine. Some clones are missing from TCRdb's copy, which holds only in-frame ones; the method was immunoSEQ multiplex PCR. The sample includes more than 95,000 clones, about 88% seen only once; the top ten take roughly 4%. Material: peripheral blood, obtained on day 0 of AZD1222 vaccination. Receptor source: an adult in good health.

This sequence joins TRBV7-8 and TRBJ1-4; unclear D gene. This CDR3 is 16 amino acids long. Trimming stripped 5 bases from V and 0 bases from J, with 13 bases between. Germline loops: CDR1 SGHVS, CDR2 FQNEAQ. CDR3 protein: CASSITGWPTNEKLFF. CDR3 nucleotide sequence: TGTGCCAGCAGCATAACGGGTTGGCCAACTAATGAAAAACTGTTTTTT.

This CDR3 is CATSTVGNQPQHF. Here the CDR3 DNA reads TGTGCCACCAGCACCGTGGGGAATCAGCCCCAGCATTTT. The chain couples TRBV15 to TRBJ1-5; D not resolved. The CDR3 length is 13 residues. Germline loops: CDR1 LNHNV, CDR2 YYDKDF (reference sequence). Trimming left V 4 bases short and J 4 bases short, with 8 bases between.

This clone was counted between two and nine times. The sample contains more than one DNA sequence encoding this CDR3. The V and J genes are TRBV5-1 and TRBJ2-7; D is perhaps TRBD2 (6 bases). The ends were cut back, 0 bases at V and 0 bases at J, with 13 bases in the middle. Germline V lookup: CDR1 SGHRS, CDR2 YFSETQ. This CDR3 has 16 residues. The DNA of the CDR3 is TGCGCCAGCAGCTTGGGCGGGACGCTGAGCTCCTACGAGCAGTACTTC. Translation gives CASSLGGTLSSYEQYF. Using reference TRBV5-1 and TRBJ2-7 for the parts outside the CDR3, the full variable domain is KAGVTQTPRYLIKTRGQQVTLSCSPISGHRSVSWYQQTPGQGLQFLFEYFSETQRNKGNFPGRFSGRQFSNSRSEMNVSTLELGDSALYLCASSLGGTLSSYEQYFGPGTRLTVT.

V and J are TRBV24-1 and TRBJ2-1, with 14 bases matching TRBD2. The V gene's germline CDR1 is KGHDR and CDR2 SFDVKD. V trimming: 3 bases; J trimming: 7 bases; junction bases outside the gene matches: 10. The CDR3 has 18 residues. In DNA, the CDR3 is TGTGCCACCAGTGATCCAACCGGGACTAGCGGGGGCCAGAATGAGCAGTTCTTC. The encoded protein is CATSDPTGTSGGQNEQFF.

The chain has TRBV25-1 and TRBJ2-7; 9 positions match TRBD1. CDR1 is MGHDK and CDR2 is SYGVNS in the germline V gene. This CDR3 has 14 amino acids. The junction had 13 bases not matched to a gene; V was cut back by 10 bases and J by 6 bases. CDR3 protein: CATVAGTGITEQYF. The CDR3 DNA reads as TGTGCCACCGTAGCCGGGACAGGGATTACCGAGCAGTACTTC.

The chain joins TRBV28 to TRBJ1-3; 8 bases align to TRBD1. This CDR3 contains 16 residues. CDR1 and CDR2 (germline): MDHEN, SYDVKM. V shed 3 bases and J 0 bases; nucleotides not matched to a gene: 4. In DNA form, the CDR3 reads TGTGCCAGCAGTTTTGCAGGGGGCTTCTCTGGAAACACCATATATTTT. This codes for CASSFAGGFSGNTIYF.

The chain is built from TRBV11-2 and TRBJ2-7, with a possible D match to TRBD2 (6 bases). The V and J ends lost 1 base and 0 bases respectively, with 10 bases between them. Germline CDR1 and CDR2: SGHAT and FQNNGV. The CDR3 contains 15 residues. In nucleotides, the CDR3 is TGTGCCAGCAGCTTAGTCTACGGGAGCTCCTACGAGCAGTACTTC. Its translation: CASSLVYGSSYEQYF.

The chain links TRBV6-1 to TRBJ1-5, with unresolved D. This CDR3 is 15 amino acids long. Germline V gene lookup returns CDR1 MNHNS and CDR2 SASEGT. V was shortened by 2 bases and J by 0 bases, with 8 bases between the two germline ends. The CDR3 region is CASSESSYSNQPQHF. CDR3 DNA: TGTGCCAGCAGTGAAAGCAGCTATAGCAATCAGCCCCAGCATTTT.

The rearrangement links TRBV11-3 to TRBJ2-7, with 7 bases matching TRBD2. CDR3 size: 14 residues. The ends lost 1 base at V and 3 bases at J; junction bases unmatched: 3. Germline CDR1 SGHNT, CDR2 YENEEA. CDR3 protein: CASSLGGGGYEQYF. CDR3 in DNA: TGTGCCAGCAGCTTAGGTGGCGGGGGCTACGAGCAGTACTTC.

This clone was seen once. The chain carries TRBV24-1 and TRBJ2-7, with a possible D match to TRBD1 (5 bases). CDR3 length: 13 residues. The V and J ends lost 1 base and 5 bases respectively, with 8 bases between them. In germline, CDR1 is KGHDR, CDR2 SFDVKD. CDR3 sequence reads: CATSDLARDEQYF. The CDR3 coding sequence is TGTGCCACCAGTGATTTAGCCAGGGACGAGCAGTACTTC.